The clone carrying this T cell receptor beta chain was counted at least ten times. The CDR3 has 16 residues. The J segment lost 3 bases and the V segment lost 4 bases, leaving 10 bases of the junction unmatched. Germline V gives CDR1 SGHTA, CDR2 FQGTGA. This sample was included in a study of regulatory T cells in long-lasting Graves disease. Both iRepertoire HTBI primers and Arm-PCR of CDR3 regions were used to build the TCR beta libraries. TCRdb itself ran the multiplex PCR reads through MiXCR, one entry per CDR3 protein. The table shows 420,000 or so distinct CDR3 sequences, with 20% to 25% occurring only once. Time point of the sample: persistent/refractory GD, antithyroid drugs over 5 years with positive TRAb. PBMCs were the source of the RNA used for TCR sequencing.

The receptor was isolated from a female donor with Graves disease. Specimen: peripheral blood mononuclear cells (PBMCs), collected when the disease was refractory, from a patient treated with antithyroid drugs. The V and J genes are TRBV7-3 and TRBJ2-3; TRBD1 matches 7 bases. Here the CDR3 DNA reads TGTGCCAGCAGCTCTCGAAGGCCGGGACAGACAGATACGCAGTATTTT. Protein sequence: CASSSRRPGQTDTQYF.